This T cell receptor beta chain derives from a study of early T cells in non-severe SARS-CoV-2 infection. Across the study: The input, bulk RNA from unsorted whole blood, was sequenced, and chains were unpaired. Overall study findings and caveats: Missing private and CD4 specificities, VDJdb matching favored anti-spike CD8 responses.

In the library, individual cDNA molecules carried attached unique molecular identifiers. TCRdb reanalysed the 5' RACE reads using MiXCR and keeps one entry per CDR3 protein. The sample holds about 84,000 distinct CDR3 sequences; 9% to 14% are singletons and the top ten take about 2.7%. From germline, CDR1 is SGHVS and CDR2 FNYEAQ. With V trimmed by 3 bases and J by 2 bases, 8 bases remained unmatched. This CDR3 is 16 amino acids long. The sample holds many counts of this clonotype. Its antigen remains unknown. The rearrangement uses TRBV7-6 and TRBJ2-3; 7 bases are shared with TRBD2. Material for sequencing was whole blood. The source of this sequence is an adult who was a healthcare worker with PCR-confirmed SARS-CoV-2 infection or an uninfected control (not recorded which). The CDR3 region has the DNA TGTGCCAGCAGCTTCACTGGGGGGACTACCACAGATACGCAGTATTTT. Amino acid sequence: CASSFTGGTTTDTQYF.